The 28 T cell receptor beta chains below come from one sample, sequenced in a study of CD8+CD57+ T cells in acquired aplastic anemia. Patients who underwent sequencing had shown CD8+CD57+ cell expansion by flow cytometry. Genomic DNA served as template for TCR beta VDJ and CDR3 profiling. TCRdb recomputed calls from the reads with MiXCR, one row per CDR3 protein. Altogether about 120,000 distinct CDR3 sequences are present, about 40% being singletons, with the ten largest covering about 2.6%. Sequencing input: sorted CD4+, CD8+, or CD8+CD57+ T cells (not recorded which) from PBMCs. The receptor set was obtained from a human donor with aplastic anemia.

This clonotype was detected ten times or more. The chain combines TRBV6-2 or TRBV6-3 with TRBJ2-7; TRBD2 matches at 15 bases. V trimming: 2 bases; J trimming: 12 bases; junction bases outside the gene matches: 11. This CDR3 region has 16 residues. The V gene's germline CDR1 is MNHEY and CDR2 SVGEGT. CDR3 DNA sequence: TGTGCCAGCAGTTACCCTGCCGGGACTAGCGGGGGGCACGGGTACTTC. Protein product: CASSYPAGTSGGHGYF.

As regards this clonotype: This may come from a read error, since a much larger clone is one base off. This chain uses TRBV12-3 or TRBV12-4 with TRBJ1-1, with 8 bases aligning to TRBD1. The CDR3 has 14 amino acids. Trimming at V came to 6 bases and at J to 5 bases, leaving 8 bases not matched to a gene. The CDR3 nucleotides are TGTGCCAGCAGCTCAGGGGGCGCGGGGACTGAAGCTTTCTTT. It is translated as CASSSGGAGTEAFF.

The chain is built from TRBV3-1 and TRBJ1-4, with 7 bases that match TRBD1. The CDR3 length is 17 residues. Germline CDR1 and CDR2: LGHDT and YNNKEL (reference sequence). Losses at the gene ends were 1 base for V and 4 bases for J; bases not matched to a gene: 9. CDR3 in amino acids: CASSQAGGLSFNEKLFF. Written as DNA, the CDR3 is TGTGCCAGCAGCCAAGCAGGGGGATTAAGTTTTAATGAAAAACTGTTTTTT.

V and J are TRBV19 and TRBJ2-3; TRBD2 matches 12 bases. Germline CDR1 and CDR2: LNHDA and SQIVND (reference sequence). The CDR3 has 15 amino acids. Losses at the gene ends were 7 bases for V and 4 bases for J; bases not matched to a gene: 6. CDR3 sequence (DNA): TGTGCCAGTACCCCTAGCGGGGGGGTGGCAGATACGCAGTATTTT. Encoded protein: CASTPSGGVADTQYF. Combining the CDR3 with reference TRBV19 and TRBJ2-3 gives the whole variable domain DGGITQSPKYLFRKEGQNVTLSCEQNLNHDAMYWYRQDPGQGLRLIYYSQIVNDFQKGDIAEGYSVSREKKESFPLTVTSAQKNPTAFYLCASTPSGGVADTQYFGPGTRLTVL.

The chain recombines TRBV13 with TRBJ2-1; D tentatively fits TRBD1 or TRBD2 (7 bases each). Per the germline V gene, CDR1 is PRHDT and CDR2 is FYEKMQ (reference sequence). The V and J ends lost 0 bases and 6 bases respectively, with 15 bases between them. The CDR3 contains 16 residues. Here the CDR3 reads CASSLGGRGQFNEQFF. The CDR3, as DNA: TGTGCCAGCAGCTTAGGGGGGAGGGGGCAATTCAATGAGCAGTTCTTC.

The chain combines TRBV4-3 with TRBJ2-1, with a possible D match to TRBD1 (6 bases). V lost 4 bases and J lost 0, with 13 bases in between. Per the germline V gene, CDR1 is LGHNA and CDR2 is YSLEER. The CDR3 runs to 16 residues. In DNA, the CDR3 is TGCGCCAGCAGCCCGCAGGGGCTGAGCTCCTACAATGAGCAGTTCTTC. Its protein is CASSPQGLSSYNEQFF.

This clonotype was picked up one time. This chain uses TRBV29-1 with TRBJ2-6; 12 bases line up with TRBD1. This CDR3 is 16 amino acids long. Per the germline V gene, CDR1 is SQVTM and CDR2 is ANQGSEA. V trimming: 3 bases; J trimming: 1 base; junction bases outside the gene matches: 1. CDR3 DNA sequence: TGCAGCGTTGAGGGACAGGGGGCATCTGGGGCCAACGTCCTGACTTTC. Its protein is CSVEGQGASGANVLTF.

The chain joins TRBV11-2 to TRBJ2-5, with 9 nucleotides matching TRBD2. The J call is doubtful: the DNA matches TRBJ2-1 better. Germline-derived CDR1 and CDR2 are SGHAT and FQNNGV. The CDR3 contains 16 residues. The CDR3 region has the DNA TGTGCCAGCAGCTTAGTGGCGGGGGGGAGCTACAATGAGCAGTTCTTC. It codes for CASSLVAGGSYNEQFF.

Worth noting for this clonotype: One base away lies a much larger clone, so this may be a sequencing read error. The chain combines TRBV7-8 with TRBJ1-6, with TRBD1 matching over 7 bases. V lost 4 bases and J lost 8; bases outside the gene matches: 5. This CDR3 spans 14 amino acids. Germline V gene sequence: CDR1 SGHVS, CDR2 FQNEAQ. The CDR3 bases are TGTGCCAGCAGCTCCGGGACAGTTGATTCACCCCTCCACTTT. Translated, it gives CASSSGTVDSPLHF.

At least ten counts were recorded for this clonotype. The gene calls are TRBV19 and TRBJ1-1; 10 positions match TRBD1. The CDR3 consists of 15 residues. With 4 bases clipped from V and 8 bases from J, the junction kept 10 bases outside the gene matches. Per germline, CDR1 LNHDA and CDR2 SQIVND (reference sequence). DNA for the CDR3: TGTGCCAGTAGTACGGGACAGGGGATAAGTGCAGAAGCTTTCTTT. Translated: CASSTGQGISAEAFF. Based on the CDR3 plus reference TRBV19 and TRBJ1-1, the full variable domain is DGGITQSPKYLFRKEGQNVTLSCEQNLNHDAMYWYRQDPGQGLRLIYYSQIVNDFQKGDIAEGYSVSREKKESFPLTVTSAQKNPTAFYLCASSTGQGISAEAFFGQGTRLTVV.

This clonotype has at least ten counts. J is TRBJ2-7 and V is TRBV5-5; 9 nucleotides agree with TRBD1. Losses at the gene ends were 0 bases for V and 4 bases for J; bases not matched to a gene: 5. The germline CDR1 and CDR2 sequences are SGHKS and YYEKEE (reference sequence). The CDR3 consists of 15 residues. For the CDR3, the DNA is TGTGCCAGCAGCTTGGTGGGACAGGGCACGTACGAGCAGTACTTC. Encoded protein: CASSLVGQGTYEQYF. Based on the CDR3 plus reference TRBV5-5 and TRBJ2-7, the full variable domain is DAGVTQSPTHLIKTRGQQVTLRCSPISGHKSVSWYQQVLGQGPQFIFQYYEKEERGRGNFPDRFSARQFPNYSSELNVNALLLGDSALYLCASSLVGQGTYEQYFGPGTRLTVT.

This clonotype appeared many times. This chain joins TRBV4-2 and TRBJ2-1, with D perhaps TRBD1 (6 bases). V was trimmed by 4 bases and J by 0 bases, leaving 13 bases between them. The CDR3 spans 16 residues. The germline CDR1 and CDR2 sequences are LGHNA and YNFKEQ. CDR3 nucleotides: TGTGCCAGCAGCCGGGACATCAAGAGCTCCTACAATGAGCAGTTCTTC. Translating it yields CASSRDIKSSYNEQFF.

The sample holds a few counts of this clonotype. The gene calls are TRBV20-1 and TRBJ1-2; possible D gene TRBD1, 6 bases. Between the trimmed V and J ends, which lost 0 bases and 2 bases, there was a span of 10 bases. This CDR3 region has 14 residues. Germline-derived CDR1 and CDR2 are DFQATT and SNEGSKA (reference sequence). The CDR3 DNA is TGCAGTGCTAGAGAGGGCAGGGGAAACTATGGCTACACCTTC. Translation: CSAREGRGNYGYTF.

In this sample, this clonotype turned up a few times. The chain combines TRBV7-9 with TRBJ2-7; 10 positions match TRBD1. Trimming at V came to 5 bases and at J to 4 bases, leaving 8 bases not matched to a gene. CDR1 and CDR2 (germline): SEHNR, FQNEAQ (reference sequence). This CDR3 has 15 residues. The CDR3, as DNA: TGTGCCAGCAGCAAGCCGGGACAGGGGTCATACGAGCAGTACTTC. It codes for CASSKPGQGSYEQYF.

This clonotype has only a few counts. The V and J genes are TRBV30 and TRBJ1-1; D perhaps matches TRBD1 (5 bases). Germline V gene lookup returns CDR1 GTSNPN and CDR2 SVGIG (reference sequence). Trimming cost V 0 bases and J 6 bases, with 11 bases left between them. The CDR3 spans 13 residues. CDR3 protein: CAWSVQGASEAFF. The CDR3 DNA reads as TGTGCCTGGAGTGTACAAGGGGCGTCTGAAGCTTTCTTT.

This clonotype was seen many times. The chain uses TRBV2 and TRBJ2-7; no reliable D call. The germline V gene has CDR1 SNHLY and CDR2 FYNNEI. Trimming stripped 5 bases from V and 3 bases from J, with 14 bases between. The CDR3 length is 14 residues. CDR3: CASSFLTLNYEQYF. Written as DNA, the CDR3 is TGTGCCAGCAGTTTCCTGACACTTAACTACGAGCAGTACTTC.

This clonotype appeared many times. The chain couples TRBV5-1 to TRBJ1-4; perhaps TRBD1 as D (6 bases). The CDR3 is made up of 17 amino acids. Deletions cut 4 bases from V and 0 bases from J, with 16 bases between. The germline gives CDR1 SGHRS, CDR2 YFSETQ. The CDR3 is CASSVTGLSPTNEKLFF. The CDR3 bases are TGCGCCAGCAGCGTTACAGGGTTGAGTCCAACTAATGAAAAACTGTTTTTT.

This clonotype was seen repeatedly, ten times or more. The gene calls are TRBV5-6 and TRBJ1-6; D remains ambiguous. CDR3 length equals 12 residues. V gave up 2 bases and J gave up 3 bases, with 0 bases separating them. Germline CDR1 and CDR2: SGHDT and YYEEEE. CDR3 residues: CASSFYNSPLHF. CDR3 DNA sequence: TGTGCCAGCAGCTTCTATAATTCACCCCTCCACTTT.

This clonotype occurred many times. The chain links TRBV6-1 to TRBJ1-1; a possible D gene is TRBD1 (6 bases). V dropped 6 bases and J dropped 4 bases, with 12 bases sitting between them. CDR3 size: 13 residues. The germline gives CDR1 MNHNS, CDR2 SASEGT. CDR3 region: CASRTRGSTEAFF. The CDR3 DNA sequence: TGTGCCAGCAGAACCAGGGGAAGCACTGAAGCTTTCTTT.

This clonotype appeared a single time. The chain employs TRBV11-1 and TRBJ2-2; tentatively, D is TRBD1 (6 bases). The CDR3 spans 17 residues. V lost 7 bases to trimming and J lost 4 bases, with 22 bases between them. CDR1 and CDR2 (germline): SGHAT, FQDESV (reference sequence). The DNA for the CDR3 is TGTGCCAGCACCCCTGTGGGGGCCGCGGTGGGCACCGGGGAGCTGTTTTTT. It is translated as CASTPVGAAVGTGELFF.

This clonotype was seen repeatedly, ten times or more. The chain joins TRBV15 to TRBJ2-5; no clear D gene. V was clipped by 9 bases and J by 7 bases, with 15 bases between them. Per germline, CDR1 LNHNV and CDR2 YYDKDF (reference sequence). This CDR3 is 12 amino acids long. CDR3 DNA sequence: TGTGCCACTTCATTAAAAACGGGGACCCAGTACTTC. As protein: CATSLKTGTQYF.

This sequence joins TRBV10-3 and TRBJ1-2, with D uncertain. Looked up from germline, CDR1 is ENHRY and CDR2 is SYGVKD. The V gene lost 7 bases and the J gene lost 2 bases, with 11 bases spanning the gap. The CDR3 extends over 13 amino acids. CDR3 sequence reads: CAINGGLNYGYTF. The CDR3 coding sequence is TGTGCCATCAATGGAGGGTTGAACTATGGCTACACCTTC.

The chain recombines TRBV9 with TRBJ1-1; 9 nucleotides agree with TRBD1. V shed 7 bases and J 0 bases; nucleotides not matched to a gene: 1. This CDR3 is built from 13 residues. The germline V gene has CDR1 SGDLS and CDR2 YYNGEE. The CDR3 region has the DNA TGTGCCAGCGGACAGGGGATGAACACTGAAGCTTTCTTT. Its translation: CASGQGMNTEAFF.

This clonotype appeared many times. This chain joins TRBV25-1 and TRBJ1-1, with a tentative D call TRBD1 (6 bases). This CDR3 spans 13 amino acids. The V and J ends lost 5 bases and 6 bases respectively, with 13 bases between them. Germline assignment: CDR1 MGHDK and CDR2 SYGVNS. CDR3 nucleotide sequence: TGTGCCAGCAGTAACTCCAGGGGATCTGAAGCTTTCTTT. As protein: CASSNSRGSEAFF. The whole variable domain, filled in from reference TRBV25-1 and TRBJ1-1, reads EADIYQTPRYLVIGTGKKITLECSQTMGHDKMYWYQQDPGMELHLIHYSYGVNSTEKGDLSSESTVSRIRTEHFPLTLESARPSHTSQYLCASSNSRGSEAFFGQGTRLTVV.

The chain links TRBV15 to TRBJ2-7; 9 positions agree with TRBD1. The V segment lost 0 bases and the J segment 4 bases; nucleotides outside the gene matches: 4. The germline CDR1 and CDR2 sequences are LNHNV and YYDKDF (reference sequence). CDR3 size: 15 residues. CDR3 sequence reads: CATSRDVGQGYEQYF. The CDR3 nucleotides are TGTGCCACCAGCAGAGATGTGGGACAGGGTTACGAGCAGTACTTC.

Turning to this clonotype: No conserved phenylalanine or tryptophan ends this CDR3, so it is likely a read error. The limits of the CDR3 on the DNA are not certain, so only TCRdb's listed CDR3 is given. The chain links TRBV5-6 to TRBJ1-6. Germline V gene lookup returns CDR1 SGHDT and CDR2 YYEEEE. The CDR3 has 16 residues if both end residues are counted. The CDR3 protein is CASSAGVNPSNSPLHL.

The V gene is TRBV7-8, the J gene TRBJ2-2; a possible D gene is TRBD1 (5 bases). The CDR3 is made up of 15 amino acids. Germline assignment: CDR1 SGHVS and CDR2 FQNEAQ. V shed 6 bases and J shed 1 base, with 12 bases lying between them. The CDR3 protein is CASRFNTGNTGELFF. The CDR3, as DNA: TGTGCCAGCAGATTTAACACAGGGAACACCGGGGAGCTGTTTTTT. Combining the CDR3 with reference TRBV7-8 and TRBJ2-2 gives the whole variable domain GAGVSQSPRYKVAKRGQDVALRCDPISGHVSLFWYQQALGQGPEFLTYFQNEAQLDKSGLPSDRFFAERPEGSVSTLKIQRTQQEDSAVYLCASRFNTGNTGELFFGEGSRLTVL.

A note on this clonotype: One end of the junction varies from germline; a read error may be responsible. V is TRBV10-3 and J is TRBJ1-6; D not resolved. This CDR3 has 14 residues. The germline CDR1 and CDR2 sequences are ENHRY and SYGVKD. CDR3 loop: CAISESTVNSPLHF. As DNA, the CDR3 is TGTGCCATCAGTGAGAGCACAGTGAATTCGCCCCTCCACTTT.